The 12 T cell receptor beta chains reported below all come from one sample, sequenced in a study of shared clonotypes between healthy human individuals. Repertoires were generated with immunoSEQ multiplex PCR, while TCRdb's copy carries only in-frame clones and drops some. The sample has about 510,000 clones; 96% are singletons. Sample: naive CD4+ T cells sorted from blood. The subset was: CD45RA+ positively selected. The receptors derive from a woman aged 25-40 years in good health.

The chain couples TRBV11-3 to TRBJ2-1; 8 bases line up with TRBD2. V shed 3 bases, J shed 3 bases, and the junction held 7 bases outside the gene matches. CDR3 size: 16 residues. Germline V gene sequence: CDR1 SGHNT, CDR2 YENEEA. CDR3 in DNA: TGTGCCAGCAGCTTCGGGAGGGACTCCCTCTACAATGAGCAGTTCTTC. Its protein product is CASSFGRDSLYNEQFF. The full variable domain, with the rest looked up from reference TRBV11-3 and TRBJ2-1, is EAGVVQSPRYKIIEKKQPVAFWCNPISGHNTLYWYLQNLGQGPELLIRYENEEAVDDSQLPKDRFSAERLKGVDSTLKIQPAELGDSAVYLCASSFGRDSLYNEQFFGPGTRLTVL.

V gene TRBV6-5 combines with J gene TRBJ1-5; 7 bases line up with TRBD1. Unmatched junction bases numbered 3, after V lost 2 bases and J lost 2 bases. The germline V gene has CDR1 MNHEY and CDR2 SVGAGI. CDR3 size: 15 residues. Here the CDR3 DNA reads TGTGCCAGCAGTTACGGCACAGGGGGCAATCAGCCCCAGCATTTT. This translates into CASSYGTGGNQPQHF.

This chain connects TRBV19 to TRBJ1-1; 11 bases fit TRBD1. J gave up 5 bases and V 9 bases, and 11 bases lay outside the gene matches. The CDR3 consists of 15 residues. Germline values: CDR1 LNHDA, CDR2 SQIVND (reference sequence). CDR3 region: CASNPRTGGITEAFF. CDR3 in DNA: TGTGCCAGCAACCCCCGGACAGGGGGCATTACTGAAGCTTTCTTT.

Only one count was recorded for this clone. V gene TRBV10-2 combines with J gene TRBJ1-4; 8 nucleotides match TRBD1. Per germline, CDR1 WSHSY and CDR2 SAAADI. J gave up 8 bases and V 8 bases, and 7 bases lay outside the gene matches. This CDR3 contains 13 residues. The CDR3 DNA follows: TGCGCCAGCGTCGACAGGGGAGGCGAAAAACTGTTTTTT. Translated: CASVDRGGEKLFF.

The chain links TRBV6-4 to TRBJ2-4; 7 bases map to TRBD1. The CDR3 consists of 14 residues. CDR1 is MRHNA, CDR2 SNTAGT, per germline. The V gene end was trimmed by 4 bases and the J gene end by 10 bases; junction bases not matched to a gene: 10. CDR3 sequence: CASSASTGSGIQYF. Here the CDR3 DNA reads TGTGCCAGCAGTGCCTCGACAGGGAGTGGAATTCAGTACTTC.

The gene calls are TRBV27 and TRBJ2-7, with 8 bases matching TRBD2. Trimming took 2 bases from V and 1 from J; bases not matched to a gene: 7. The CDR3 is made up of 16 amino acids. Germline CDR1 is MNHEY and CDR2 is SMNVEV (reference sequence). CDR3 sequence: CASSLGSGRGSYEQYF. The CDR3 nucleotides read TGTGCCAGCAGTTTAGGCAGCGGGAGAGGTTCCTACGAGCAGTACTTC.

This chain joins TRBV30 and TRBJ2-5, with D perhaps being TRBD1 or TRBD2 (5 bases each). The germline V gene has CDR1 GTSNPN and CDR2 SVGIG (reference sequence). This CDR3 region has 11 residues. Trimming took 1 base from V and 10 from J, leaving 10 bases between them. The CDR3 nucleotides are TGTGCCTGGAGTGGGGACCGCTTCCAGTACTTC. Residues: CAWSGDRFQYF. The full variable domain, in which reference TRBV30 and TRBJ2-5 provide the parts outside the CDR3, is SQTIHQWPATLVQPVGSPLSLECTVEGTSNPNLYWYRQAAGRGLQLLFYSVGIGQISSEVPQNLSASRPQDRQFILSSKKLLLSDSGFYLCAWSGDRFQYFGPGTRLLVL.

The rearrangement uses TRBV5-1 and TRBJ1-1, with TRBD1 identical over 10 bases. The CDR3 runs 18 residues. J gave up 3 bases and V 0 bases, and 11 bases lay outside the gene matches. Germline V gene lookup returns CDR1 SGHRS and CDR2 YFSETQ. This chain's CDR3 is CASSLGDRGMGGYTEAFF. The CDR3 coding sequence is TGCGCCAGCAGCTTGGGGGACAGGGGCATGGGTGGATACACTGAAGCTTTCTTT. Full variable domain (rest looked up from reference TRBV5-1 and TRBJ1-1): KAGVTQTPRYLIKTRGQQVTLSCSPISGHRSVSWYQQTPGQGLQFLFEYFSETQRNKGNFPGRFSGRQFSNSRSEMNVSTLELGDSALYLCASSLGDRGMGGYTEAFFGQGTRLTVV.

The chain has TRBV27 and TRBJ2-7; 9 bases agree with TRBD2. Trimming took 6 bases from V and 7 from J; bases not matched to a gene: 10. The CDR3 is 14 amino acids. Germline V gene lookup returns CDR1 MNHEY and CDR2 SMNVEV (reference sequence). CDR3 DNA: TGTGCCAGCAGGGGGCGGGCTAGCGGGAATGAGCAGTACTTC. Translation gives CASRGRASGNEQYF.

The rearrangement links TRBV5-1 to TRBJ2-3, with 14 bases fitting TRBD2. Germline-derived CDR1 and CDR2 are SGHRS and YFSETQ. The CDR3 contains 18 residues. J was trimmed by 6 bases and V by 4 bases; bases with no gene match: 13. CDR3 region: CASSAGLAGGDLGDTQYF. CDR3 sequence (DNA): TGCGCCAGCAGCGCAGGACTAGCGGGAGGTGATTTGGGGGATACGCAGTATTTT.

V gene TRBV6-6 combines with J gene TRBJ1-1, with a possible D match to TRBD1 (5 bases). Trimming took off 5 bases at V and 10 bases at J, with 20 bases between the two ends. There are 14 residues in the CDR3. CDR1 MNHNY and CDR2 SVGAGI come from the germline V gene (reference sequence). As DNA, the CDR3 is TGTGCCAGCAGTGCCCCGGGGGAGATTGGTGGAGCTTTCTTT. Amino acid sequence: CASSAPGEIGGAFF.

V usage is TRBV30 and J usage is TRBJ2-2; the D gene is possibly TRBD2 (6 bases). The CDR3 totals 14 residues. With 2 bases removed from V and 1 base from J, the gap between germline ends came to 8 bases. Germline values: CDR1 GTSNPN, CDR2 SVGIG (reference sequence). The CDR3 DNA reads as TGTGCCTGGAGTAGGGGACTGAACACCGGGGAGCTGTTTTTT. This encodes CAWSRGLNTGELFF.